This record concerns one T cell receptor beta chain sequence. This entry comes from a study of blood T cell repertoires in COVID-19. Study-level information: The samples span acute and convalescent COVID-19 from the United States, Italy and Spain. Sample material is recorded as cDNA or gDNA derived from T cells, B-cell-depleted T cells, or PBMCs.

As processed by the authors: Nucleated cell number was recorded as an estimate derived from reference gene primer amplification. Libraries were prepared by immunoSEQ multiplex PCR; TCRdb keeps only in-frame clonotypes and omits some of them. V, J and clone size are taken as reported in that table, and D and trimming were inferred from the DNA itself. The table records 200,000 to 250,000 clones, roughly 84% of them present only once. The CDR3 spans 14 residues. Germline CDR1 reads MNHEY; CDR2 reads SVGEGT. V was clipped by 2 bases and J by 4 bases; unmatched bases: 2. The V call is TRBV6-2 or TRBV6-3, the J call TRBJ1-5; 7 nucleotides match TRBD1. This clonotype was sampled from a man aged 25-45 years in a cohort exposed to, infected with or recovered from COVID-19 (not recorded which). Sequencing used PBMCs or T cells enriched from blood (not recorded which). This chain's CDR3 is CASSYDRANQPQHF. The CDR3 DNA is TGTGCCAGCAGTTACGACAGGGCTAATCAGCCCCAGCATTTT.